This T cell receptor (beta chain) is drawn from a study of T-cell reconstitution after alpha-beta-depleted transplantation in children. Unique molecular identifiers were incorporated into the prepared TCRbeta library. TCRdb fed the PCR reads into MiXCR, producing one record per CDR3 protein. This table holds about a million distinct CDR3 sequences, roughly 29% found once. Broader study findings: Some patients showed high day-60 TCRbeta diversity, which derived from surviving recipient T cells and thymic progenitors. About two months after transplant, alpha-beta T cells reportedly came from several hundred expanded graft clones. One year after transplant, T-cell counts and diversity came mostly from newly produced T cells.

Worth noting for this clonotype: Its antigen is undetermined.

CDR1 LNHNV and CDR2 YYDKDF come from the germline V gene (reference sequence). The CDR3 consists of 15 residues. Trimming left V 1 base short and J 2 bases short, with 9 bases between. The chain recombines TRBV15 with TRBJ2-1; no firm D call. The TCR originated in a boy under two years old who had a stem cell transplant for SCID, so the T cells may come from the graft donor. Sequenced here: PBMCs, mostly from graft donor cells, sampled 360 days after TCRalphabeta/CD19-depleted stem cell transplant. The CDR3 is CATSRGMNPYNEQFF. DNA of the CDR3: TGTGCCACCAGCAGAGGCATGAACCCCTACAATGAGCAGTTCTTC.